A selection of T cell receptor beta chains follows, all from one sample in a study of T cell repertoires in ileal Crohn's disease. The table came from immunoSEQ multiplex PCR; TCRdb's copy has only in-frame clones and leaves some out. The sample contains about 12,000 clones, roughly 80% of which appear only once. The sample taken for sequencing was ileal tissue. The receptor set was obtained from an adult with Crohn's disease. Both conserved end residues are part of each CDR3. D genes are given only for firm matches. Not every row has a clone size; where given, it reads once, few, many or a size class.

abundance	d_gene	j_gene	v_gene	len	CDR3aa	CDR3nt
NA	NA	TRBJ2-5	TRBV6-4	13	CASSVSPRETQYF	TGTGCCAGCAGTGTGTCTCCACGGGAGACCCAGTACTTC
NA	NA	TRBJ2-5	TRBV4-1	15	CASSQVVPGYETQYF	TGCGCCAGCAGCCAAGTAGTTCCGGGATACGAGACCCAGTACTTC
NA	TRBD2	TRBJ2-7	TRBV4-1	16	CASSHSGASGGYEQYF	TGCGCCAGCAGCCACAGTGGGGCTAGCGGGGGCTACGAGCAGTACTTC
NA	NA	TRBJ2-7	TRBV19	15	CASSIEGTGAYEQYF	TGTGCCAGTAGTATAGAGGGAACAGGCGCCTACGAGCAGTACTTC
NA	TRBD2	TRBJ2-5	TRBV4-2	15	CASSRTLAGQETQYF	TGTGCCAGCAGCCGGACACTAGCGGGCCAAGAGACCCAGTACTTC
NA	NA	TRBJ1-1	TRBV5-1	16	CASSLGGGTLNTEAFF	TGCGCCAGCAGCTTGGGGGGCGGGACTCTGAACACTGAAGCTTTCTTT
NA	TRBD1	TRBJ1-5	TRBV6-6	15	CASTPGQYSNQPQHF	TGTGCCAGCACCCCGGGACAGTATAGCAATCAGCCCCAGCATTTT
NA	NA	TRBJ2-1	TRBV12-1	14	CASSFDRVRNEQFF	TGTGCCAGCAGCTTCGACAGGGTTAGGAATGAGCAGTTCTTC
NA	NA	TRBJ1-1	TRBV28	13	CASSPNSDTEAFF	TGTGCCAGCAGTCCAAACAGTGACACTGAAGCTTTCTTT
NA	NA	TRBJ2-1	TRBV28	14	CASSFGAEYNEQFF	TGTGCCAGCAGTTTTGGAGCGGAATACAATGAGCAGTTCTTC
NA	NA	TRBJ2-1	TRBV27	15	CASSPLTVGVHEQFF	TGTGCCAGCAGTCCCCTCACGGTAGGGGTGCATGAGCAGTTCTTC
NA	NA	TRBJ1-1	TRBV28	15	CASSSPAGMNTEAFF	TGTGCCAGCAGTTCCCCCGCAGGCATGAACACTGAAGCTTTCTTT
NA	NA	TRBJ2-1	TRBV6-1	15	CASSEQGVPYNEQFF	TGTGCCAGCAGTGAACAGGGTGTCCCATACAATGAGCAGTTCTTC
few	TRBD1	TRBJ1-1	TRBV7-8	16	CASSPPGQGIYTEAFF	TGTGCCAGCAGCCCCCCCGGACAGGGGATATACACTGAAGCTTTCTTT
NA	TRBD1	TRBJ1-4	TRBV25-1	13	CASSVGQGEKLFF	TGTGCCAGCAGTGTGGGACAGGGTGAAAAACTGTTTTTT
once	TRBD2	TRBJ2-5	TRBV28	16	CASSPWTSGWGETQYF	TGTGCCAGCAGTCCATGGACTAGCGGCTGGGGAGAGACCCAGTACTTC
NA	NA	TRBJ2-3	TRBV7-2	14	CAIKLGGNTDTQYF	TGTGCCATCAAGCTTGGCGGGAACACAGATACGCAGTATTTT
NA	NA	TRBJ2-4	TRBV27	13	CASSSQLGAIQYF	TGTGCCAGCAGTTCTCAACTGGGGGCCATTCAGTACTTC
few	TRBD1	TRBJ1-2	TRBV6-6	14	CASSPGGSGYGYTF	TGTGCCAGCAGTCCAGGGGGCTCGGGCTATGGCTACACCTTC
few	TRBD1	TRBJ1-1	TRBV6-1	13	CASRGQGGPEAFF	TGTGCCAGCAGGGGACAGGGGGGCCCTGAAGCTTTCTTT
NA	NA	TRBJ1-4	TRBV6-5	14	CASSYGRIDEKLFF	TGTGCCAGCAGTTACGGCAGGATTGATGAAAAACTGTTTTTT
NA	NA	TRBJ1-1	TRBV9	15	CASSVGVGPNTEAFF	TGTGCCAGCAGCGTAGGGGTGGGGCCGAACACTGAAGCTTTCTTT
NA	NA	TRBJ2-7	TRBV19	13	CASSIVSQAEQYF	TGTGCCAGTAGTATAGTATCGCAGGCCGAGCAGTACTTC
NA	NA	TRBJ2-5	TRBV10-1	13	CASSESREETQYF	TGCGCCAGCAGTGAGTCCCGAGAAGAGACCCAGTACTTC
NA	TRBD1	TRBJ2-2	TRBV4-1	14	CASSLGQGTGELFF	TGCGCCAGCAGCCTTGGACAGGGCACCGGGGAGCTGTTTTTT
few	TRBD1	TRBJ2-5	TRBV5-1	14	CASSRQGSRETQYF	TGCGCCAGCAGCAGACAGGGGAGTCGGGAGACCCAGTACTTC
NA	TRBD1	TRBJ2-5	TRBV19	17	CASSKPSMDRVLETQYF	TGTGCCAGTAGTAAACCATCGATGGACAGGGTTCTGGAGACCCAGTACTTC
NA	NA	TRBJ1-4	TRBV29-1	13	CSVGGVANEKLFF	TGCAGCGTTGGGGGGGTGGCTAATGAAAAACTGTTTTTT
NA	TRBD1	TRBJ2-7	TRBV5-1	16	CASSLDSGTGTYEQYF	TGCGCCAGCAGCTTGGATTCCGGGACAGGGACCTACGAGCAGTACTTC
NA	TRBD1	TRBJ2-7	TRBV6-5	14	CASSYGQGAGEQYF	TGTGCCAGCAGTTACGGACAGGGGGCGGGGGAGCAGTACTTC
NA	NA	TRBJ1-2	TRBV19	13	CASSAGDHYGYTF	TGTGCCAGTAGTGCAGGGGATCACTATGGCTACACCTTC
NA	NA	TRBJ1-6	TRBV2	13	CASSVGPNSPLHF	TGTGCCAGCAGTGTTGGGCCGAACTCACCCCTCCACTTT
NA	NA	TRBJ2-5	TRBV5-1	15	CASWRGGPYQETQYF	TGCGCCAGTTGGAGGGGGGGGCCCTACCAAGAGACCCAGTACTTC
few	NA	TRBJ2-5	TRBV5-4	14	CASSTGGGQETQYF	TGTGCCAGCAGCACCGGCGGCGGCCAAGAGACCCAGTACTTC
few	NA	TRBJ1-3	TRBV2	13	CASTRYSGNTIYF	TGTGCCAGTACGAGGTACTCTGGAAACACCATATATTTT
NA	TRBD1	TRBJ2-7	TRBV27	18	CASSLSPLGQGISYEQYF	TGTGCCAGCAGTTTATCCCCCCTGGGACAGGGTATCTCCTACGAGCAGTACTTC
NA	NA	TRBJ2-7	TRBV30	13	CAWSVGGLYEQYF	TGTGCCTGGAGTGTCGGGGGGCTGTACGAGCAGTACTTC
once	NA	TRBJ2-7	TRBV2	13	CASSDPPTGEQYF	TGTGCCAGCAGTGACCCCCCGACGGGGGAGCAGTACTTC
NA	TRBD1	TRBJ1-6	TRBV4-1	16	CASSQLRDRAYSPLHF	TGCGCCAGCAGCCAACTGCGGGACAGGGCGTATTCACCCCTCCACTTT
NA	NA	TRBJ2-1	TRBV30	13	CASDRSSYNEQFF	TGTGCCTCAGACAGGAGCTCCTACAATGAGCAGTTCTTC
NA	NA	TRBJ2-6	TRBV15	17	CATSRVQGLPGANVLTF	TGTGCCACCAGCAGGGTACAGGGTCTGCCTGGGGCCAACGTCCTGACTTTC
NA	NA	TRBJ2-7	TRBV28	15	CASSPPHRVGHEQYF	TGTGCCAGCAGCCCCCCGCACAGGGTTGGCCACGAGCAGTACTTC
once	NA	TRBJ2-2	TRBV18	14	CASSPAGDTGELFF	TGTGCCAGCTCACCGGCAGGGGACACCGGGGAGCTGTTTTTT